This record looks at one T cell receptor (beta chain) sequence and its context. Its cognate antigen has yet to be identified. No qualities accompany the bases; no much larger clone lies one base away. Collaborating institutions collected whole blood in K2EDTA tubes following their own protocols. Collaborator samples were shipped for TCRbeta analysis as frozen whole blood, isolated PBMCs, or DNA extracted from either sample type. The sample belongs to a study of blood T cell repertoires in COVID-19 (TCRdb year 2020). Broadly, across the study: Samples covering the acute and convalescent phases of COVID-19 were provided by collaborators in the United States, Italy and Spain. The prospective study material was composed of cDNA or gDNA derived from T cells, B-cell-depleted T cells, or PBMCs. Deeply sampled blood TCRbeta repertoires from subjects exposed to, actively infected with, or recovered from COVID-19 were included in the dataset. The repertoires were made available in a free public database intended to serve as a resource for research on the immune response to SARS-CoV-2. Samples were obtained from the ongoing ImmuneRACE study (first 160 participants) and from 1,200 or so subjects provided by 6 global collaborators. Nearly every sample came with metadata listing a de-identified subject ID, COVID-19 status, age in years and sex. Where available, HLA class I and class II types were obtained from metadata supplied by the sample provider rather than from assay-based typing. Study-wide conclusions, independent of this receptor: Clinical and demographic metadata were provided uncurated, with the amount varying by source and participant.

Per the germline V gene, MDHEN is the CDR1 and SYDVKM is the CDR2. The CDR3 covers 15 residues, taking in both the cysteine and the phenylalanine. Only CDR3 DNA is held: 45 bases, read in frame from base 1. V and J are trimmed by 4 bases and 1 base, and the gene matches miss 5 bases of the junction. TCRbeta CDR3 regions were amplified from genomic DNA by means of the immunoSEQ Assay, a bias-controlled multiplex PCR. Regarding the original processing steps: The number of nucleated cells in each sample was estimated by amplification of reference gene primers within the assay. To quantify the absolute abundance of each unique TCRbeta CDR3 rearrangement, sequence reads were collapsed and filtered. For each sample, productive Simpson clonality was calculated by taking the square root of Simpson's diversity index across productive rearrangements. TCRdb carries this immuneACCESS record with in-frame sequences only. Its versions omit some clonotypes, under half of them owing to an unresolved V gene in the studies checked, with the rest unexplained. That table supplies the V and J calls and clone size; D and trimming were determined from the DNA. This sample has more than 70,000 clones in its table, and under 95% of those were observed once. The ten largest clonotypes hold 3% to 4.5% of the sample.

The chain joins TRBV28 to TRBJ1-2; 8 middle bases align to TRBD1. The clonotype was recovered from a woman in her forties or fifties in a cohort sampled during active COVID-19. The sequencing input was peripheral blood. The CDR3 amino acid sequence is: CASSSVGQVNYGYTF. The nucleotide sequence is TGTGCCAGCAGTTCAGTGGGACAGGTTAACTATGGCTACACCTTC.